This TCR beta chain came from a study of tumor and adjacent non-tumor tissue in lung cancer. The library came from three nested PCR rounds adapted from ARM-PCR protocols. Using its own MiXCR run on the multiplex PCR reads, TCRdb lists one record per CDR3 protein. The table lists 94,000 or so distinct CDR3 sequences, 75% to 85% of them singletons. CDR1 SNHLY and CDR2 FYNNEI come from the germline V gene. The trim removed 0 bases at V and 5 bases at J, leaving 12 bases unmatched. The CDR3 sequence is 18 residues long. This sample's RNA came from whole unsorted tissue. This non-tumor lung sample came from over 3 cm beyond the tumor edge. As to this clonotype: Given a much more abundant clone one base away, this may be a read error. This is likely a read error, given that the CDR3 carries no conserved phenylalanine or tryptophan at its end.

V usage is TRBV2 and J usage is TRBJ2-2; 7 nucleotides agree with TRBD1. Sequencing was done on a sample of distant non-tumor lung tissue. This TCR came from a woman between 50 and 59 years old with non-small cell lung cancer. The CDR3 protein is CASSEASPGQRVTGELFY. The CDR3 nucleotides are TGTGCCAGCAGTGAAGCTTCCCCGGGACAGCGAGTTACCGGGGAGCTGTTTTAT.